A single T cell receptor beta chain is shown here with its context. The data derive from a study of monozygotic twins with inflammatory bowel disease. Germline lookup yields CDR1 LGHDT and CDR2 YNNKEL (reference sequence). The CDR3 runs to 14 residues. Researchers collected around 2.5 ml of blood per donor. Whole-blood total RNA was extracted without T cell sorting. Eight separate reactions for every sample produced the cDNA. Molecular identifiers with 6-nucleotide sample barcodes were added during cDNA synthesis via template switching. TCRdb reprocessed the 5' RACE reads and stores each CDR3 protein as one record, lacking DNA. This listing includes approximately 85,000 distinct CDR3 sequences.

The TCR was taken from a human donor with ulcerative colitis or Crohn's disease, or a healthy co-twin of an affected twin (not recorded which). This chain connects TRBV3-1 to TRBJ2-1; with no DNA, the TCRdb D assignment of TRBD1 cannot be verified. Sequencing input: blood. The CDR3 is CASSPAPGRNEQFF.